This T cell receptor beta chain was captured in a study of T cell repertoires in cytomegalovirus infection. For the study at large: Public TCR beta signature analysis indicated the presence of both CMV infection and matching HLA type. Overall study results and limits: The study found HLA-C-restricted CMV-specific TCR beta clonotypes dominating the ex vivo response.

MiXCR was run by TCRdb on the reads, yielding one entry per CDR3 protein. The table lists about 830,000 distinct CDR3 sequences, about 31% of them singletons. Germline V gene lookup returns CDR1 SEHNR and CDR2 FQNEAQ (reference sequence). The CDR3 loop spans 15 amino acids. The V end lost 5 bases, the J end lost 1 base, and 11 bases lay between the germline ends. This clonotype appeared a few times. Its matching antigen is unknown. V is TRBV7-9 and J is TRBJ2-2, with TRBD1 as a possible D gene (5 bases). The sequence was obtained from a human donor in good health (CMV status not recorded). Some clones in this sample may be carry-over from other donors' samples. The sample was cultured CD8+ T cells from PBMCs, taken from culture after CMV antigen stimulation. The CDR3: CASSPGQGNTGELFF. The CDR3 coding sequence is TGTGCCAGCAGCCCAGGCCAGGGGAACACCGGGGAGCTGTTTTTT.